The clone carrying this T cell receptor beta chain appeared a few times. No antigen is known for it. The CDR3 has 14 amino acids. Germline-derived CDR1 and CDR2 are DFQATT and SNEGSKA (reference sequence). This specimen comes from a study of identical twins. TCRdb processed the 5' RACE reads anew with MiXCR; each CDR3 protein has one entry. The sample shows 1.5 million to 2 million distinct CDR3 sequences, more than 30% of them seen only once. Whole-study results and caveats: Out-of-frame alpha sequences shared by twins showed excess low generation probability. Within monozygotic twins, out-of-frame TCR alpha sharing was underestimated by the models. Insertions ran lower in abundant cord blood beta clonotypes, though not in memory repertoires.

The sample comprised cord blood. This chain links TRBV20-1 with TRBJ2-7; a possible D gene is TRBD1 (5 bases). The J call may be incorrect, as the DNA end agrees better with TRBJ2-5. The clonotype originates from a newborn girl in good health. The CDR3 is CSARKGYSQETQYF. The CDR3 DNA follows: TGCAGTGCTAGGAAGGGGTACAGCCAAGAGACCCAGTACTTC.